This T cell receptor beta chain stems from a study of regulatory T cells in long-lasting Graves disease. Study findings and constraints: Clonotypes that were public and shared totalled 2,500 to 3,500 in persistent patients versus 850 to 1,000 in new patients.

Sample time point: newly diagnosed GD, antithyroid drugs for less than 3 months. Following extraction of RNA from PBMCs, that RNA was used to make the TCR library. Building the TCR beta libraries relied on iRepertoire HTBI primers, and CDR3 regions underwent Arm-PCR. Original processing methods: Analysis of the samples identified 50 to 75 TRBV and 14 TRBJ segments. TCRdb re-analysed the multiplex PCR reads in MiXCR, keeping a single row per CDR3 protein. Here the V and J calls rest on TCRdb's processing, not on the authors' analysis. The data contain about 540,000 distinct CDR3 sequences, less than 15% of them singletons. This clonotype showed up many times. Its specificity is not known. Trimming removed 8 bases at V and 10 bases at J, with 9 bases between. Germline values: CDR1 SNHLY, CDR2 FYNNEI. There are 10 residues in the CDR3. These data are also associated with another study on T cells in Graves' hyperthyroidism and ophthalmopathy.

The specimen was peripheral blood mononuclear cells (PBMCs), collected at new diagnosis, from a patient treated with antithyroid drugs. The V gene is TRBV2, the J gene TRBJ2-1; possible D gene TRBD2, 5 bases. This receptor was identified in a young man with Graves disease. In DNA form, the CDR3 reads TGTGCCAGCTTCGAGGGAGAGCAGTTCTTC. Amino acids: CASFEGEQFF.